This T cell receptor (beta chain) was identified in a study of OX40 agonist ivuxolimab in advanced cancers. TCRdb keeps only in-frame clones here, not all; method: immunoSEQ multiplex PCR. The data contain 60,000 to 65,000 clones, roughly 81% of them singletons. The sequence was collected from an adult with an advanced solid tumor such as melanoma, head and neck, liver or kidney cancer. Sample: CD4+ or CD8+ T cells sorted from blood, taken in a trial of the OX40 agonist ivuxolimab.

DNA of the CDR3: TGTGCCAGCAGCCACCCGAAGAGGAGGGGGCGGGAAGGGAACACTGAAGCTTTCTTT. Encoded protein: CASSHPKRRGREGNTEAFF. The chain employs TRBV7-9 and TRBJ1-1; 7 bases match TRBD1. The CDR3 totals 19 residues. Per the germline V gene, CDR1 is SEHNR and CDR2 is FQNEAQ (reference sequence). V was clipped by 5 bases and J by 1 base; unmatched bases: 19.